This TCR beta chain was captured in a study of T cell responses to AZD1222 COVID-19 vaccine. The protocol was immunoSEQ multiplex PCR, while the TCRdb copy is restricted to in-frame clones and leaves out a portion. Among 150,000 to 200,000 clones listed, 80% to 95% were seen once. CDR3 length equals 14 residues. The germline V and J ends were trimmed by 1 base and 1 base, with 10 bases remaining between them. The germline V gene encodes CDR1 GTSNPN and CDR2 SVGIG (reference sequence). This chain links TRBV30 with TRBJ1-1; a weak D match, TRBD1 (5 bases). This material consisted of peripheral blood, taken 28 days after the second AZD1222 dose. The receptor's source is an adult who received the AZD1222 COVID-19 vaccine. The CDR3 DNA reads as TGTGCCTGGAGTGCAGGGCTCCAGAACACTGAAGCTTTCTTT. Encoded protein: CAWSAGLQNTEAFF. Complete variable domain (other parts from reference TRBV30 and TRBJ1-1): SQTIHQWPATLVQPVGSPLSLECTVEGTSNPNLYWYRQAAGRGLQLLFYSVGIGQISSEVPQNLSASRPQDRQFILSSKKLLLSDSGFYLCAWSAGLQNTEAFFGQGTRLTVV.